This TCR beta chain comes out of a study of cytomegalovirus exposure and HLA in healthy donors (TCRdb year 2017). Turning to the overall study: In an earlier analysis of approximately 640 of the donors, 276 Gb of sequence data and 100 million or so unique TCR beta sequences from approximately 180 million T cells were reported. About 320 gigabases of sequencing data and around 87 million unique TCR sequences were included in an early release covering 500 to 750 HLA-typed donors. The genetic ancestry cluster associated with self-reported Caucasian donors included about four fifths of the roughly 380 genotyped donors. The study was designed to test whether signatures of past pathogen exposure could be identified by cataloging public T cell receptors. The study used immunosequencing to profile the T cell repertoires of several hundred subjects and linked those repertoires to cytomegalovirus serostatus. A separate validation cohort of roughly 120 different subjects was used in addition to the approximately 610-subject first cohort. The study combined high-throughput TCR immunosequencing, statistical association of individual TCRs with disease status, and machine learning to predict cytomegalovirus infection status. In a later analysis, previously published TCR beta repertoires from 550 to 750 donors were re-analyzed and high-resolution HLA genotyping was added so that TCR occurrence patterns could be studied. The later analysis used no new phenotypic data to find candidate immune exposures, relying instead on TCR beta sequences and their occurrence across donors. In an earlier analysis of 587 of the donors, high-throughput TCR beta sequencing was used to judge whether each TCR beta V gene segment behaved as functional or pseudogenic. Donor age, sex, ethnicity and CMV serostatus were collected together with the repertoire data. A later genetic analysis used genome-wide SNP genotypes for about 65% of the roughly 700 donors, treating that subset as a discovery cohort. Every discovery cohort repertoire had been produced on one sequencing platform. HLA typing covered class I and class II loci at four-digit resolution. The number of typed donors differed by locus: about 620-640 for A, B, C, DRB1 and DQB1; 500 to 550 for DQA1; 600 to 610 for DPA1; and about 450 for DPB1. Roughly 5 DR-DQ haplotypes were handled as single units for association and clustering because linkage in the cohort was strong. Among roughly 370 genotyped donors of the cohort, an average of around 240,000 unique TCR beta nucleotide sequences were sequenced per donor, around 18% of them non-productive.

Preparation of the library involved the immunoSEQ multiplex PCR assay. The multiplex PCR relied on a mix of 60 forward primers for TCR Vbeta segments and 13 reverse primers for TCR Jbeta segments. Amplification of the CDR3 region of rearranged TCR beta genes was performed with a multiplex PCR assay on genomic DNA. The amplified TCR beta libraries were sequenced on the Illumina HiSeq System as 87-base-pair reads. Per the authors' processing: In a later analysis, tens of millions of unique TCR beta chains were counted across the 690 or so repertoires, and roughly 10 million of these chains were shared by at least two donors. To remove PCR and sequencing errors, raw reads were error-corrected and collapsed into unique sequences using a nearest-neighbor algorithm that merged closely related sequences. Alignment of CDR3 sequences to IMGT reference sequences was used to assign V, D and J gene segments. For a sequence to be retained, a match of at least six nucleotides to both a V gene segment and a J gene segment was required. A rearrangement counted as productive if the CDR3 had no stop codons and remained in frame with V and J, and every other rearrangement counted as non-productive. Following IMGT convention, CDR3 was defined as the stretch from the second conserved V-encoded cysteine to the conserved J-encoded phenylalanine. Sequences without an unambiguous match to a single V gene segment were excluded from the earlier analysis of several hundred of the donors. In an earlier analysis of some 590 of the donors, V segments were called functional above 56.7% productive rearrangements and were called segregating when the between-donor standard deviation exceeded 5%. To diagnose cytomegalovirus status from the catalog of TCR beta chain sequences, a statistical classification framework was built. In a later analysis, V and J genes were assigned by comparing TCR nucleotide sequences against IMGT/GENE-DB human TR gene sequences. Using the TCRdist pipeline, a later analysis assigned CDR3 sequences along with most-parsimonious VDJ recombination scenarios. A later analysis defined each TCR beta chain by its CDR3 amino acid sequence plus V-gene family, and excluded reads lacking a unique V-gene family. A later analysis removed 550 to 700 highly shared, low-generation-probability nucleotide sequences to deal with suspected cross-contamination and a sequencing artifact. A later analysis calculated a clonal expansion index for each public chain from normalized within-repertoire ranks of inferred template counts. Generation probabilities in a later analysis came from a VDJ recombination model fitted to out-of-frame rearrangements, and those results were checked against IGoR. Hypergeometric tests were used in a later analysis to score TCR-TCR, TCR-HLA and TCR-CMV co-occurrence, with a repertoire-size bias correction applied to the TCR pairs. In a later analysis, false discovery rates were estimated by permuting HLA or CMV assignments 20 times. In a later analysis, co-occurring TCRs were grouped with DBSCAN, and TCRdist sequence similarity was added when clustering was performed within HLA-allele-positive subsets. Co-occurrence clustering excluded repertoires with fewer than 30,000 or more than 120,000 public chains, plus five with anomalous nucleotide sharing. TCRdb re-hosts the immuneACCESS table, in-frame sequences only. Its copies lack some clones; in the studies checked, an unresolved V gene accounts for under half of them, and the cause for the rest is not known. The D gene and trimming were derived from the DNA, and the V and J assignments and clone size from that table. The sample includes about 89,000 clones, with under 85% observed a single time. Approximately 3.7% of the sample comes from the top ten.

The CDR3 sequence holds 12 residues, the cysteine and phenylalanine included. Just CDR3 DNA is preserved here, 36 bases in frame from base 1. Overall study outcomes, separate from this receptor: In a later analysis, 16,951 TCR beta sequences were associated with specific HLA alleles at a false discovery rate of 0.05. In the study, 150 to 200 TCR beta chains were listed as associated with cytomegalovirus. A later analysis found that most CMV-associated TCR beta chains appeared HLA-restricted, with HLA associations seemingly driven largely by CMV exposure. In a later analysis, HLA-associated TCR beta chains showed more clonal expansion and lower generation probabilities than non-associated chains that were equally common. The sequencing pipeline was judged likely to have produced a cluster of highly shared sequence variants as a technical artifact. The only immune exposure information available for the cohort was CMV serostatus. Assigning TCR associations to individual alleles was difficult when HLA alleles, especially DR and DQ, strongly co-occurred. A later analysis reported that several top co-occurrence clusters appeared linked to parvovirus B19, influenza, CMV and Epstein-Barr virus. The authors suggested that the approach could potentially be extended to other disease states and immunological phenotypes. In a later analysis, TCR association rates were found to vary across HLA loci, with the most associated TCRs seen for DRB1 alleles and the fewest for HLA-C alleles. According to a later genetic analysis, donors in an Asian-associated ancestry cluster had fewer N-insertions in productive TCRs than the approximately 650-donor mean. In this cohort, only TCR beta chains were sequenced, and detectable features were limited by the absence of alpha or paired-chain data. An earlier analysis of 587 of the donors showed that most TCR beta V segments appeared in productive rearrangements either about 90% or about 30% of the time, which broadly matched IMGT annotations. Across donors, most TCR sequences were observed very rarely, whereas some public TCRs were present in many individuals. Correlated functional status among segregating V segments might be attributable to linkage disequilibrium, but an unknown experimental factor could not be ruled out. A further reported finding was that TCR beta sequences accurately predicted the HLA-A and HLA-B alleles for most subjects in the first cohort. Some IMGT-functional V segments, including TRBV6-2 and TRBV6-3, could not be distinguished by the 87-base-pair reads and were therefore excluded. Because counts were too low, seventeen rarely observed V segments, including chromosome 9 orphons, were excluded from the earlier analysis of 587 of the donors. In a later genetic analysis, a missense DCLRE1C variant was associated with V-gene and J-gene trimming of TCR beta chains, and the association was replicated in an independent cohort. The classifier was reported to diagnose cytomegalovirus status with high specificity and sensitivity in both the original cohort and the validation cohort. Roughly uniform sequencing depth across donors was assumed in presence/absence analyses, although this assumption may not hold. Because some donors lacked HLA typing at each locus, the association tests relied only on the typed subset. A few of the identified cytomegalovirus-associated TCR beta chains were confirmed in vitro to be specific for cytomegalovirus antigens.

Details on this clone: This clone's antigen is unknown. Base quality data are lacking; no much larger clone is found one base away.

In total, just over 650 healthy bone marrow donors made up the cohort. All cohort members were sampled while nominally healthy, although unrecorded immune exposures were likely present. The donor was CMV seropositive and was included in the group of 300 or so seropositive cohort members. Each donor provided a peripheral blood sample, and peripheral blood mononuclear cells were used for TCR beta sequencing. The Qiagen DNeasy Blood Extraction Kit was used to extract genomic DNA from the blood cell samples. The rearrangement combines TRBV21-1 with TRBJ2-7; whether TRBD1, the table's D call, matches the DNA was not checked. TRBV21-1 is designated a pseudogene. Material for sequencing was PBMCs. The clonotype was recovered from a female donor in good health and CMV-seropositive. CDR3 loop: CASSRAPYEQYF. The DNA sequence follows: TGTGCCAGCAGCAGGGCACCCTACGAGCAGTACTTC.